The present T cell receptor beta chain was sequenced within a study of shared clonotypes between healthy human individuals. Across the whole study: Every donor yielded three CD4 naive, three CD4 memory, two CD8 naive and one CD8 memory plate.

There are 16 residues in the CDR3. Germline V lookup: CDR1 SQVTM, CDR2 ANQGSEA. V lost 0 bases and J lost 6; bases outside the gene matches: 9. The study drew all its donors from Caucasian adults living in Nashville, Tennessee. Replicate PCRs run on sorted subsets employed roughly 190 ng DNA, some 33,000 T cell genomes. Libraries were prepared by immunoSEQ multiplex PCR; TCRdb keeps only in-frame clonotypes and omits some of them. The data contain about 1.1 million clones, about 80% of them singletons. The sample comprised memory CD4+ T cells from PBMCs. Specified subset: CD45RA-negative fraction. V usage is TRBV29-1 and J usage is TRBJ2-2; the match to TRBD1 covers 8 bases. The receptor was derived from a man younger than 30 in good health. Some clones in this sample may be carry-over from other donors' samples. The CDR3 region is CSVEDPGRQGPGELFF. The CDR3 DNA is TGCAGCGTTGAAGATCCGGGGAGACAGGGGCCCGGGGAGCTGTTTTTT.